The clone carrying this T cell receptor beta chain was seen repeatedly, ten times or more. Antigen specificity is unknown. This sample is drawn from a study of response to subunit inactivated influenza vaccine. In TCRdb, the RT-PCR reads were re-called with MiXCR into one record per CDR3 protein. This table holds under 800,000 distinct CDR3 sequences, more than 11% found once. CDR3 length: 15 residues. Germline V lookup: CDR1 MNHEY, CDR2 SVGAGI. The V gene end was trimmed by 4 bases and the J gene end by 1 base; junction bases not matched to a gene: 5. Overall study findings and caveats: With each seasonal influenza vaccination, the authors suggested, few new T cells are recruited.

This clonotype originated in a man aged 45 to 65 who received an inactivated influenza vaccine. Sequences were derived from PBMCs from blood, sampled less than 15 days before vaccination. The chain uses TRBV6-5 and TRBJ2-3, with 7 bases fitting TRBD1. The CDR3 loop is CASSWTGTGTDTQYF. DNA for the CDR3: TGTGCCAGCAGTTGGACCGGGACAGGCACAGATACGCAGTATTTT.